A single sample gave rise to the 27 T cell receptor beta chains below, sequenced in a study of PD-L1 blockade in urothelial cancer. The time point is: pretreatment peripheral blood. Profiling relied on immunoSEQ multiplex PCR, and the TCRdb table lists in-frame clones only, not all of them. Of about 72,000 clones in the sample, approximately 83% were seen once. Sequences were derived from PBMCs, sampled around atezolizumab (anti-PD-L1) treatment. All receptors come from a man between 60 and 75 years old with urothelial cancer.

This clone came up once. The CDR3 loop reads CASSLDRWGRDGYTF. The CDR3 DNA follows: TGTGCCAGCAGCTTAGATCGTTGGGGGCGCGATGGCTACACCTTC. This chain connects TRBV11-3 to TRBJ1-2; a weak D match, TRBD1 (6 bases). Germline V gives CDR1 SGHNT, CDR2 YENEEA. V dropped 0 bases and J dropped 6 bases, with 14 bases sitting between them. The CDR3 length is 15 residues. The full variable domain, in which reference TRBV11-3 and TRBJ1-2 provide the parts outside the CDR3, is EAGVVQSPRYKIIEKKQPVAFWCNPISGHNTLYWYLQNLGQGPELLIRYENEEAVDDSQLPKDRFSAERLKGVDSTLKIQPAELGDSAVYLCASSLDRWGRDGYTFGSGTRLTVV.

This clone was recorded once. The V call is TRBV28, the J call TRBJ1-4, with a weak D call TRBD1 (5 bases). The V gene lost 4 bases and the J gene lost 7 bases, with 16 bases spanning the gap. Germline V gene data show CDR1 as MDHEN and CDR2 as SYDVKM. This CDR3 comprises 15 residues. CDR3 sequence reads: CASSSSGGWGEKLFF. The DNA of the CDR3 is TGTGCCAGCAGTTCCTCCGGGGGATGGGGTGAAAAACTGTTTTTT.

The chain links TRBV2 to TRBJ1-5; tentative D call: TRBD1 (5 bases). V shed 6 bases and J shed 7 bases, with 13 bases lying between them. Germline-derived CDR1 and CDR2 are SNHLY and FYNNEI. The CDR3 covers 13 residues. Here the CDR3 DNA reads TGTGCCAGCAGGTTCGGGGGATACCAGCCCCAGCATTTT. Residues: CASRFGGYQPQHF.

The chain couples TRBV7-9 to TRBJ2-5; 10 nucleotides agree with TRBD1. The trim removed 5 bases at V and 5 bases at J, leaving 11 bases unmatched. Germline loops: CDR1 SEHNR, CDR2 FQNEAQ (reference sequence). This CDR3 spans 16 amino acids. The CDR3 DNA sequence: TGTGCCAGCAGCACCTTCCCGGGACAGGGGTCGGAGACCCAGTACTTC. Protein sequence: CASSTFPGQGSETQYF.

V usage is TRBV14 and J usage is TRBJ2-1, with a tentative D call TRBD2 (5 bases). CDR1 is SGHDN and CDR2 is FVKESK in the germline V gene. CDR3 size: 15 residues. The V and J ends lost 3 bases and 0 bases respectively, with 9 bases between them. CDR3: CASSQVGSSYNEQFF. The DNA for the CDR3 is TGTGCCAGCAGCCAGGTAGGGAGCTCCTACAATGAGCAGTTCTTC.

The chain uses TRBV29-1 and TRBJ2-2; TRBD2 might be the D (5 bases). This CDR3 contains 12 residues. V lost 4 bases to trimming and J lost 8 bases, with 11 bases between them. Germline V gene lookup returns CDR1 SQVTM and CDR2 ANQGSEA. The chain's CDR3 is CSVGSERGELFF. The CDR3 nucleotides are TGCAGCGTTGGATCCGAGCGGGGGGAGCTGTTTTTT.

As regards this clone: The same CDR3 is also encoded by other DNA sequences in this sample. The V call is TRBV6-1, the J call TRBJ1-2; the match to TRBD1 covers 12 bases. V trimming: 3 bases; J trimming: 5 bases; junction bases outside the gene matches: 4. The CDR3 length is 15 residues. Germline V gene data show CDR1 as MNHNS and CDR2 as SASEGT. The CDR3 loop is CASSEGQGAFYGYTF. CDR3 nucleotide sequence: TGTGCCAGCAGTGAGGGACAGGGGGCGTTTTATGGCTACACCTTC.

CDR3 in DNA: TGTGCCTGGAGTGTAAGGGGTTTGGTAAACTATGGCTACACCTTC. Translation gives CAWSVRGLVNYGYTF. This chain uses TRBV30 with TRBJ1-2, with a tentative D call TRBD1 (5 bases). CDR3 length: 15 residues. V lost 0 bases to trimming and J lost 2 bases, with 13 bases between them. Looked up from germline, CDR1 is GTSNPN and CDR2 is SVGIG (reference sequence).

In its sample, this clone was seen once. The CDR3 DNA reads as TGTGCCAGCAGCTTAGCTTACAGCTCTGAGCAGTTCTTC. Amino acids: CASSLAYSSEQFF. J is TRBJ2-1 and V is TRBV7-2; no clear D. Trimming pared 0 bases from V and 9 bases from J, leaving 9 bases between. The germline CDR1 and CDR2 sequences are SGHTA and FQGNSA. This CDR3 region has 13 residues.

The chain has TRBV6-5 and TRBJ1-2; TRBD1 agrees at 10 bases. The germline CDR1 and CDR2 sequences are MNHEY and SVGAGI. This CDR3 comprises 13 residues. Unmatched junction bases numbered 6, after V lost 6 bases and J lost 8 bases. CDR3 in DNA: TGTGCCAGCAGACGCGGGACAGGGGTAGGCTACACCTTC. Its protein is CASRRGTGVGYTF.

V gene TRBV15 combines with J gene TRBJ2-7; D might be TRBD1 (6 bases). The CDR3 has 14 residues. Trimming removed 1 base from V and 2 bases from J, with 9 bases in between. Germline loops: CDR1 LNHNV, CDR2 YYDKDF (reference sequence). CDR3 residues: CATSRVQGPYEQYF. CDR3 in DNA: TGTGCCACCAGCAGAGTTCAGGGGCCCTACGAGCAGTACTTC.

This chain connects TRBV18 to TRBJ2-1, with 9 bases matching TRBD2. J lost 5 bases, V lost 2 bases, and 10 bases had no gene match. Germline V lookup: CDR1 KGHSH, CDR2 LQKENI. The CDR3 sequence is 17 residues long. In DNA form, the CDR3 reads TGTGCCAGCTCACCAATCGCTAGCGGGGACCGCAACAATGAGCAGTTCTTC. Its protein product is CASSPIASGDRNNEQFF.

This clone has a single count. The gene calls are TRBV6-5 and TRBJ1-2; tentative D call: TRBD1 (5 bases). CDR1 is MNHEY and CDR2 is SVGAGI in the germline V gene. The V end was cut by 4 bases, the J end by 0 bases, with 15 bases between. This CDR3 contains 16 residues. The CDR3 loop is CASSSGLVGPNYGYTF. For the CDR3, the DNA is TGTGCCAGCAGTTCGGGCCTCGTGGGGCCTAACTATGGCTACACCTTC.

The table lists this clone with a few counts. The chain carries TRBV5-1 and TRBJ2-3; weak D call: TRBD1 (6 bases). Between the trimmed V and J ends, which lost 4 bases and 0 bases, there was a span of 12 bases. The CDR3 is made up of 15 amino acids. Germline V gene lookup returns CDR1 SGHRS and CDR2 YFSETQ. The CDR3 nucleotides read TGCGCCAGCAGCCCGTGGACAGCTAGCACAGATACGCAGTATTTT. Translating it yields CASSPWTASTDTQYF.

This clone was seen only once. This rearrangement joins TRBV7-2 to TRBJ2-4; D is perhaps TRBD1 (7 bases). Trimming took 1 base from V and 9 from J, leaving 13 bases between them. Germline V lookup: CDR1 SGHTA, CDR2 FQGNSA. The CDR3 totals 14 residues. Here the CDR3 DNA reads TGTGCCAGCAGCTTAGGTAACAGGGGAGGCATTCAGTACTTC. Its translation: CASSLGNRGGIQYF. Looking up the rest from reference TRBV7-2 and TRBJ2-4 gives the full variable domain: GAGVSQSPSNKVTEKGKDVELRCDPISGHTALYWYRQSLGQGLEFLIYFQGNSAPDKSGLPSDRFSAERTGGSVSTLTIQRTQQEDSAVYLCASSLGNRGGIQYFGAGTRLSVL.

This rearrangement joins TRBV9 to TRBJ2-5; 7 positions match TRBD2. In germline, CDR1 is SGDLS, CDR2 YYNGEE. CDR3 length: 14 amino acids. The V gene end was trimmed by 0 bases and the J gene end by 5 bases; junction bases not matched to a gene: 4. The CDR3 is CASSVAVGGETQYF. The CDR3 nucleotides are TGTGCCAGCAGCGTAGCAGTGGGGGGGGAGACCCAGTACTTC.

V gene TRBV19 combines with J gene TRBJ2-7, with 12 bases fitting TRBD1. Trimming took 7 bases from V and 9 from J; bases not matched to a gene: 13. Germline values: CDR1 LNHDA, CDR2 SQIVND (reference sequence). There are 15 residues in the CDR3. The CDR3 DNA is TGTGCCAGTACCCCTCCGGGACAGGGGGCGGGAGTGCAGTACTTC. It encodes CASTPPGQGAGVQYF.

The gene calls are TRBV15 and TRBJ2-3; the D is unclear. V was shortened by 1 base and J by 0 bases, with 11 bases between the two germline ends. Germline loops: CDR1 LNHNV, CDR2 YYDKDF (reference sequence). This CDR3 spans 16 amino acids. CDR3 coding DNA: TGTGCCACCAGCAGAGGTAACGAACATAGCACAGATACGCAGTATTTT. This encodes CATSRGNEHSTDTQYF.

This CDR3 is CASTRGQYYGYTF. In nucleotides, the CDR3 is TGTGCCAGCACCCGGGGACAATACTATGGCTACACCTTC. The rearrangement links TRBV5-8 to TRBJ1-2, with D possibly matching TRBD1 (6 bases). CDR1 and CDR2 from the germline V gene are SGHTS and YDEGEE. The V end lost 6 bases, the J end lost 3 bases, and 12 bases lay between the germline ends. The CDR3 spans 13 residues. Full variable domain (missing parts from reference TRBV5-8 and TRBJ1-2): EAGVTQSPTHLIKTRGQQATLRCSPISGHTSVYWYQQALGLGLQFLLWYDEGEERNRGNFPPRFSGRQFPNYSSELNVNALELEDSALYLCASTRGQYYGYTFGSGTRLTVV.

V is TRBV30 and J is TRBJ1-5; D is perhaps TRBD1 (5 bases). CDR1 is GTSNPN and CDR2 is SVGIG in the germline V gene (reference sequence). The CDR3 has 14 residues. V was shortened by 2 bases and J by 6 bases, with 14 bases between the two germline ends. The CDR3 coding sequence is TGTGCCTGGAGTTACCAGGGAGGGACTCAGCCCCAGCATTTT. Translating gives CAWSYQGGTQPQHF.

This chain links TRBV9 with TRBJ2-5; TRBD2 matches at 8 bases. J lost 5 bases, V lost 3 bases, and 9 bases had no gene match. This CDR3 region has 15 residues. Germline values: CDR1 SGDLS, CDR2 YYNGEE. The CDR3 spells CASSGNGGAGETQYF. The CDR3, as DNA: TGTGCCAGCAGCGGAAACGGGGGGGCCGGCGAGACCCAGTACTTC.

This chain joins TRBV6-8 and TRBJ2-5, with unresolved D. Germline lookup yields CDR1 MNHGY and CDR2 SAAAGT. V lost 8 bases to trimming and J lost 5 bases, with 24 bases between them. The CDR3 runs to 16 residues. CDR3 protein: CASLESVKCWWETQYF. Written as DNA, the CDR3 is TGTGCCAGCTTGGAGAGTGTAAAATGTTGGTGGGAGACCCAGTACTTC.

This CDR3 reads CAWSVFLQGGGNTGELFF. DNA of the CDR3: TGTGCCTGGAGTGTATTTTTGCAGGGGGGTGGAAACACCGGGGAGCTGTTTTTT. The chain links TRBV30 to TRBJ2-2; D is perhaps TRBD1 (7 bases). Germline V gene data show CDR1 as GTSNPN and CDR2 as SVGIG (reference sequence). This CDR3 contains 18 residues. Trimming stripped 0 bases from V and 2 bases from J, with 19 bases between.

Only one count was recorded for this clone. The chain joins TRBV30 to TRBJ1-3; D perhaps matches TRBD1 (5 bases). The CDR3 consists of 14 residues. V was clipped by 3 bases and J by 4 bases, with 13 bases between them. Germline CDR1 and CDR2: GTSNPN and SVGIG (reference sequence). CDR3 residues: CAWSLRTSGNTIYF. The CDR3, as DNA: TGTGCCTGGAGCCTCCGGACATCCGGAAACACCATATATTTT.

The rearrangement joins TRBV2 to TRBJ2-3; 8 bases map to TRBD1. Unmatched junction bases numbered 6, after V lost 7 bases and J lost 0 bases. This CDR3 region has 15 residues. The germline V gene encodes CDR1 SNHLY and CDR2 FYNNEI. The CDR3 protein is CASIRTGISTDTQYF. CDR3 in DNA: TGTGCCAGCATCCGGACAGGGATTAGCACAGATACGCAGTATTTT.

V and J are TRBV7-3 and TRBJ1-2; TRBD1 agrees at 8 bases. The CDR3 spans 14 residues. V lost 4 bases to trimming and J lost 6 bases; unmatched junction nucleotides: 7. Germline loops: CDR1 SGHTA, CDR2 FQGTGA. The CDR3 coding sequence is TGTGCCAGCAGCTCGCGGACAGGGCGGCATGGCTACACCTTC. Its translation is CASSSRTGRHGYTF.

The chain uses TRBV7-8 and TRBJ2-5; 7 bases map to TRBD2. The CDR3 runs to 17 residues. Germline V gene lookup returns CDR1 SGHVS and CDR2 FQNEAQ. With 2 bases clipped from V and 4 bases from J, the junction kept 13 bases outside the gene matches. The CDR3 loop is CASSLPTSWSTLETQYF. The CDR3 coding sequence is TGTGCCAGCAGCTTACCGACTAGCTGGTCAACCTTAGAGACCCAGTACTTC.